This T cell receptor beta chain originates from a study of cytomegalovirus exposure and HLA in healthy donors. Study as a whole: Membership in the Caucasian-associated ancestry cluster was found for 81% of approximately 380 genotyped donors.

Vbeta (60) and Jbeta (13) primers were used in the PCR. Clones were sequenced by immunoSEQ multiplex PCR, and TCRdb holds only the in-frame ones, with some missing. The sample includes under 150,000 clones, roughly 63% of them seen just once. Germline CDR1 SQVTM, CDR2 ANQGSEA. This CDR3 is 16 amino acids long. The V gene end was trimmed by 4 bases and the J gene end by 5 bases; junction bases not matched to a gene: 14. Comments on this clone: Its cognate antigen is unknown.

Findings of the study overall: What a later analysis showed was that several of the most significant clusters appeared linked to common viral pathogens. Among CMV-associated TCR beta chains, most appeared HLA-restricted in a later analysis.

The V and J genes are TRBV29-1 and TRBJ2-3; 8 nucleotides match TRBD2. Sequencing was carried out using PBMCs. The sequence came from a man younger than 45 in good health and CMV-seropositive. DNA of the CDR3: TGCAGCGTTGCGGGAGGGCCCTTTCTAATTCAAGATACGCAGTATTTT. It yields the protein CSVAGGPFLIQDTQYF.